The entry below gives a single T cell receptor beta chain sequence along with its context. Compared with germline, one end of the junction differs, possibly owing to a read error. Primers: 60 Vbeta forward and 13 Jbeta reverse. Here immunoSEQ multiplex PCR was the method, and the copy in TCRdb shows in-frame clones only, minus some. The table includes some 180,000 clones, about four fifths detected once. The sample originates from a study of cytomegalovirus exposure and HLA in healthy donors. Study at large: There were just under 400 genotyped donors. Of these, about 81% fell in the genetic ancestry cluster associated with self-reported Caucasian donors.

The germline gives CDR1 MNHNS, CDR2 SASEGT. CDR3 length: 15 amino acids. This chain links TRBV6-1 with TRBJ2-7; 10 bases agree with TRBD2. The TCR sequence derives from a woman under 40 in good health and CMV-seronegative. Sequences were obtained from PBMCs. The CDR3 reads CASSVASGGGDERYF. The CDR3 nucleotides read TGTGCCAGCAGTGTGGCGAGCGGGGGGGGAGACGAGCGGTACTTC.